This is a list of T cell receptor beta chains from one sample in a study of regulatory and conventional T cells in RAG deficiency. Method: immunoSEQ multiplex PCR; TCRdb's copy keeps in-frame clones and lacks some. This sample has about 6,100 clones, with about 90% found just once. Source material: CD8+ T cells sorted from blood. These receptors all stem from a human donor with RAG deficiency presenting as severe combined immunodeficiency. The CDR3 runs from the conserved cysteine through the conserved F or W. The D gene is left open where the match is weak.

V gene: TRBV30
D gene: TRBD1
CDR3 length: 12
CDR3 protein: CVSSGTAYEQYF

V gene: TRBV2
D gene: TRBD2
CDR3 length: 15
CDR3 protein: CASSGGTMSSYEQYF

V gene: TRBV9
D gene: TRBD2
CDR3 length: 14
CDR3 protein: CASSVGREGYEQYF

V gene: TRBV9
D gene: -
CDR3 length: 11
CDR3 protein: CASSSLNEQFF

V gene: TRBV4-1
D gene: -
CDR3 length: 13
CDR3 protein: CASSQDRGETQYF

V gene: TRBV11-2
D gene: -
CDR3 length: 15
CDR3 protein: CASSLSRGPMREQYF

V gene: TRBV7-9
D gene: -
CDR3 length: 14
CDR3 protein: CASSLAGGVSEQYF

V gene: TRBV27
D gene: -
CDR3 length: 10
CDR3 protein: CASGGVEQYF

V gene: TRBV5-6
D gene: -
CDR3 length: 15
CDR3 protein: CASSLAPLGTDTQYF

V gene: TRBV5-1
D gene: -
CDR3 length: 12
CDR3 protein: CASSLGGDTQYF

V gene: TRBV27
D gene: -
CDR3 length: 15
CDR3 protein: CASSLRSVTNYGYTF

V gene: TRBV4-3
D gene: TRBD1
CDR3 length: 18
CDR3 protein: CASSQVRDRGPNTGELFF

V gene: TRBV9
D gene: -
CDR3 length: 15
CDR3 protein: CASSVNVGNTGELFF

V gene: TRBV18
D gene: TRBD1
CDR3 length: 14
CDR3 protein: CASSPDRAVKTQYF

V gene: TRBV19
D gene: TRBD1
CDR3 length: 14
CDR3 protein: CASSPGTGNYEQYF

V gene: TRBV7-9
D gene: -
CDR3 length: 15
CDR3 protein: CASSSSRGGGETQYF

V gene: TRBV4-1
D gene: -
CDR3 length: 12
CDR3 protein: CASSQGSGKLFF

V gene: TRBV27
D gene: TRBD1
CDR3 length: 15
CDR3 protein: CASSLRDRGTGELFF

V gene: TRBV7-2
D gene: -
CDR3 length: 14
CDR3 protein: CASSLEGGPYGYTF

V gene: TRBV15
D gene: TRBD1
CDR3 length: 14
CDR3 protein: CATSRGDSPYEQYF

V gene: TRBV9
D gene: TRBD1
CDR3 length: 16
CDR3 protein: CASSVGDSGGNQPQHF

V gene: TRBV6-5
D gene: TRBD1
CDR3 length: 14
CDR3 protein: CASRWTGLTDTQYF

V gene: TRBV28
D gene: -
CDR3 length: 15
CDR3 protein: CASSFLSNRVETQYF

V gene: TRBV27
D gene: -
CDR3 length: 14
CDR3 protein: CASSGNTGTGELFF

V gene: TRBV4-3
D gene: -
CDR3 length: 15
CDR3 protein: CASSQEDVSYNEQFF

V gene: TRBV25-1
D gene: -
CDR3 length: 13
CDR3 protein: CASSEFIRETQYF

V gene: TRBV7-6
D gene: -
CDR3 length: 15
CDR3 protein: CASSPQGNGRETQYF

V gene: TRBV13
D gene: -
CDR3 length: 15
CDR3 protein: CASSGGTAYQETQYF

V gene: TRBV7-9
D gene: TRBD1
CDR3 length: 15
CDR3 protein: CASRGQGAGANVLTF

V gene: TRBV5-5
D gene: -
CDR3 length: 12
CDR3 protein: CASSRVSTEAFF

V gene: TRBV28
D gene: TRBD2
CDR3 length: 16
CDR3 protein: CASSGTSGRRAGELFF

V gene: TRBV27
D gene: TRBD1
CDR3 length: 16
CDR3 protein: CASSPRTGGGNTEAFF

V gene: TRBV9
D gene: -
CDR3 length: 15
CDR3 protein: CASSVVPSYQETQYF

V gene: TRBV5-1
D gene: TRBD1
CDR3 length: 15
CDR3 protein: CASSGTGRFTDTQYF

V gene: TRBV27
D gene: TRBD1
CDR3 length: 14
CDR3 protein: CASSLGQGAYEQYF

V gene: TRBV6-5
D gene: TRBD1
CDR3 length: 15
CDR3 protein: CASSYSRTGAYEQYF

V gene: TRBV5-1
D gene: -
CDR3 length: 14
CDR3 protein: CASSVNGAPDTQYF

V gene: TRBV27
D gene: -
CDR3 length: 15
CDR3 protein: CASSSLGPSGNTIYF

V gene: TRBV2
D gene: -
CDR3 length: 12
CDR3 protein: CASTPESYEQYF

V gene: TRBV7-2
D gene: -
CDR3 length: 16
CDR3 protein: CASSLVAAFMNTEAFF

V gene: TRBV9
D gene: -
CDR3 length: 15
CDR3 protein: CASSVVDLMNTEAFF

V gene: TRBV19
D gene: -
CDR3 length: 11
CDR3 protein: CASRWGQKKFF

V gene: TRBV7-9
D gene: -
CDR3 length: 12
CDR3 protein: CASSDGTLEQYF

V gene: TRBV6-1
D gene: -
CDR3 length: 15
CDR3 protein: CASSEGVGSSYEQYF

V gene: TRBV7-2
D gene: TRBD1
CDR3 length: 14
CDR3 protein: CASSWTGGADTQYF

V gene: TRBV15
D gene: TRBD1
CDR3 length: 15
CDR3 protein: CATSRTPGGGEKLFF

V gene: TRBV15
D gene: -
CDR3 length: 12
CDR3 protein: CATSRDHSTVHF